The rows below give T cell receptor beta chains drawn from one sample of a study of T cells and copy number aberrations in small-cell lung cancer. The method was immunoSEQ multiplex PCR; TCRdb's version includes in-frame clones alone and lacks a portion of them. The data contain about 2,000 clones, 82% of them singletons. The sequencing sample was made of normal tissue next to the tumor. The source of these receptors is a man aged 45-65 years with small cell lung cancer. The CDR3 runs from the conserved cysteine through the conserved F or W. The D gene is left open where the match is weak. The listing skips clone size in some rows; elsewhere it reads once, few, many or a size class.

V	J	size	D	CDR3	DNA
TRBV28	TRBJ1-3	NA	NA	CASSLNRVLRGNTIYF	TGTGCCAGCAGTCTGAACAGGGTTTTGCGTGGAAACACCATATATTTT
TRBV9	TRBJ2-7	NA	TRBD2	CASSGPLAGGPDEQYF	TGTGCCAGCAGCGGACCACTAGCGGGAGGGCCTGACGAGCAGTACTTC
TRBV10-2	TRBJ2-7	NA	TRBD1	CASSDQTGGAYEQYF	TGCGCCAGCAGTGACCAGACAGGGGGCGCGTACGAGCAGTACTTC
TRBV11-3	TRBJ2-2	NA	NA	CASSLLAGTNTGELFF	TGTGCCAGCAGCTTATTGGCGGGGACGAACACCGGGGAGCTGTTTTTT
TRBV21-1	TRBJ2-7	NA	NA	CASSSRPREGGTYEQYF	TGTGCCAGCAGCTCCAGACCGAGAGAGGGGGGTACCTACGAGCAGTACTTC
TRBV21-1	TRBJ1-5	NA	NA	CASSKGPHNQPQHF	TGTGCCAGCAGCAAGGGACCGCACAATCAGCCCCAGCATTTT
TRBV19	TRBJ2-6	NA	NA	CASSDGQSNVLTF	TGTGCCAGTAGTGACGGGCAGTCCAACGTCCTGACTTTC
TRBV30	TRBJ1-1	large	TRBD1	CAWSTETGGMNEAFF	TGTGCCTGGAGTACAGAGACAGGGGGCATGAATGAAGCTTTCTTT
TRBV27	TRBJ2-5	NA	TRBD2	CASSLTAPSGRIETQYF	TGTGCCAGCAGTTTAACGGCTCCTAGCGGGAGGATCGAGACCCAGTACTTC
TRBV6-5	TRBJ1-2	NA	NA	CASTFRAGQVYGYTF	TGTGCCAGCACCTTTAGGGCAGGGCAGGTCTATGGCTACACCTTC
TRBV5-1	TRBJ2-5	NA	NA	CASSLEGQGALQTQYF	TGCGCCAGCAGCTTGGAAGGGCAGGGCGCTCTACAGACCCAGTACTTC
TRBV28	TRBJ1-4	NA	NA	CASTPPTGTIDNEKLFF	TGTGCCAGCACCCCCCCCACAGGGACCATTGATAATGAAAAACTGTTTTTT
TRBV6-5	TRBJ2-3	once	NA	CASSYSPLVPTDTQYF	TGTGCCAGCAGTTACTCCCCTCTAGTTCCCACAGATACGCAGTATTTT
TRBV6-1	TRBJ1-4	NA	NA	CASSEGGGGPNEKLFF	TGTGCCAGCAGTGAAGGCGGGGGGGGCCCAAATGAAAAACTGTTTTTT
TRBV28	TRBJ2-2	NA	NA	CASSLPTSEGELFF	TGTGCCAGCAGTTTACCCACCTCCGAGGGGGAGCTGTTTTTT
TRBV11-1	TRBJ2-7	NA	NA	CASSLRTALGVEQYF	TGTGCCAGCAGCCTTAGGACAGCCTTGGGGGTCGAGCAGTACTTC
TRBV6-5	TRBJ2-7	NA	TRBD1	CASSYSGTGGEQYF	TGTGCCAGCAGTTACTCGGGGACAGGGGGCGAGCAGTACTTC
TRBV4-1	TRBJ2-7	NA	TRBD1	CASSYGQGDYEQYF	TGCGCCAGCAGCTATGGACAGGGAGATTACGAGCAGTACTTC
TRBV2	TRBJ2-2	NA	TRBD1	CASIGTENTGELFF	TGTGCCAGCATTGGGACAGAAAACACCGGGGAGCTGTTTTTT
TRBV9	TRBJ2-2	NA	NA	CASSVDRTASFGELFF	TGTGCCAGCAGCGTAGATCGGACAGCTTCTTTCGGGGAGCTGTTTTTT
TRBV6-4	TRBJ2-3	NA	NA	CASSDYGRNTDTQYF	TGTGCCAGCAGTGACTATGGCAGGAACACAGATACGCAGTATTTT
TRBV5-1	TRBJ1-2	NA	NA	CASSLDGKDYTF	TGCGCCAGCAGCTTGGATGGAAAGGACTACACCTTC
TRBV12-5	TRBJ2-7	NA	NA	CASGLYLGETYDHEQYF	TGTGCTAGTGGCCTTTACCTCGGTGAGACCTACGACCACGAGCAGTACTTC
TRBV7-2	TRBJ2-3	NA	TRBD1	CASSHRGQGDTQYF	TGTGCCAGCAGCCACAGGGGGCAAGGAGATACGCAGTATTTT
TRBV30	TRBJ2-7	NA	NA	CAWRVGYEQYF	TGTGCCTGGAGAGTGGGTTACGAGCAGTACTTC
TRBV27	TRBJ1-3	large	TRBD1	CASSLTGGSRDTIYF	TGTGCCAGCAGTTTAACAGGGGGCTCGCGGGACACCATATATTTT
TRBV12-5	TRBJ2-5	NA	NA	CASGLDRQETQYF	TGTGCTAGTGGTTTGGACAGACAAGAGACCCAGTACTTC
TRBV28	TRBJ2-5	NA	NA	CASSEGGETQYF	TGTGCCAGCAGTGAGGGGGGAGAGACCCAGTACTTC
TRBV5-8	TRBJ2-7	NA	NA	CASSLPDRYIYEQYF	TGTGCCAGCAGCTTGCCAGACAGGTATATCTACGAGCAGTACTTC
TRBV25-1	TRBJ1-2	large	NA	CASSRGTNYGYTF	TGTGCCAGCAGTCGGGGAACTAACTATGGCTACACCTTC
TRBV28	TRBJ1-5	NA	TRBD1	CASSPEQGYSNQPQHF	TGTGCCAGCAGTCCTGAACAGGGGTATAGCAATCAGCCCCAGCATTTT
TRBV5-1	TRBJ1-2	once	TRBD1	CASSQQGAADGYTF	TGCGCCAGCAGCCAACAGGGGGCTGCGGATGGCTACACCTTC
TRBV5-1	TRBJ1-4	NA	NA	CASSQAWGAPNEKLFF	TGCGCCAGCAGCCAAGCTTGGGGGGCACCTAATGAAAAACTGTTTTTT
TRBV5-1	TRBJ1-5	NA	NA	CASSLAGSQPQHF	TGCGCCAGCAGCTTGGCCGGGAGTCAGCCCCAGCATTTT
TRBV2	TRBJ1-3	NA	NA	CATRKGNGNTIYF	TGTGCCACCAGGAAAGGGAATGGAAACACCATATATTTT
TRBV30	TRBJ2-3	NA	TRBD1	CAWTGGLGTDTQYF	TGTGCCTGGACAGGGGGCCTGGGCACAGATACGCAGTATTTT
TRBV9	TRBJ2-1	NA	NA	CASSVGGADEQFF	TGTGCCAGCAGCGTGGGTGGGGCTGATGAGCAGTTCTTC
TRBV15	TRBJ1-2	few	NA	CATSREAYHSTAVYGYTF	TGTGCCACCAGCAGGGAAGCGTATCATTCGACAGCGGTATATGGCTACACCTTC
TRBV6-1	TRBJ2-7	NA	NA	CASGIRYEQYF	TGTGCCAGCGGTATTCGATACGAGCAGTACTTC
TRBV19	TRBJ1-1	NA	NA	CASSDRLNTEAFF	TGTGCCAGTAGTGACAGGTTGAACACTGAAGCTTTCTTT
TRBV7-8	TRBJ2-7	NA	NA	CASSPTSSPIEQYF	TGTGCCAGCAGCCCGACTAGTTCCCCTATCGAGCAGTACTTC
TRBV30	TRBJ2-1	few	NA	CAWSEFQEQFF	TGTGCCTGGAGTGAATTCCAAGAGCAGTTCTTC
TRBV7-9	TRBJ1-3	NA	NA	CASSLAGSSGNTIYF	TGTGCCAGCAGCTTAGCAGGGAGCTCTGGAAACACCATATATTTT
TRBV30	TRBJ1-1	once	NA	CAWSFMADNTEAFF	TGTGCCTGGAGCTTCATGGCGGACAACACTGAAGCTTTCTTT
TRBV5-4	TRBJ1-4	once	TRBD1	CASTSDRGENEKLFF	TGTGCCAGCACTTCGGACAGGGGGGAGAATGAAAAACTGTTTTTT
TRBV6-6	TRBJ1-2	once	NA	CASSPAEGYTF	TGTGCCAGCAGTCCGGCTGAAGGCTACACCTTC
TRBV10-3	TRBJ2-3	NA	NA	CAISEGVTDTQYF	TGTGCCATCAGTGAAGGAGTCACAGATACGCAGTATTTT
TRBV7-2	TRBJ2-1	NA	NA	CASSRSSTPYNEQFF	TGTGCCAGCAGCCGTTCAAGTACCCCCTACAATGAGCAGTTCTTC
TRBV2	TRBJ1-5	once	TRBD1	CASTEMTGNNQPQHF	TGTGCCAGCACCGAAATGACAGGGAACAATCAGCCCCAGCATTTT
TRBV7-3	TRBJ2-1	NA	NA	CASSLNALNEQFF	TGTGCCAGCAGCTTAAACGCCCTCAATGAGCAGTTCTTC
TRBV29-1	TRBJ2-2	NA	TRBD1	CSGRGDRGTGELFF	TGCAGCGGTCGAGGGGACAGAGGCACCGGGGAGCTGTTTTTT
TRBV5-6	TRBJ1-1	NA	NA	CASSWGPADTEAFF	TGTGCCAGCAGCTGGGGCCCGGCGGACACTGAAGCTTTCTTT
TRBV7-2	TRBJ2-2	NA	TRBD1	CASSISTGVTGELFF	TGTGCCAGCAGCATTTCGACAGGGGTCACCGGGGAGCTGTTTTTT
TRBV28	TRBJ1-5	NA	NA	CASRVGSGSNQPQHF	TGTGCCAGCAGGGTGGGTTCTGGTAGCAATCAGCCCCAGCATTTT
TRBV19	TRBJ1-1	NA	NA	CASSIDVEGQGYGGTEAFF	TGTGCCAGTAGTATAGATGTGGAAGGACAAGGTTACGGTGGGACTGAAGCTTTCTTT
TRBV30	TRBJ2-4	once	NA	CAWSLGEAKNIQYF	TGTGCCTGGAGTCTCGGGGAAGCCAAAAACATTCAGTACTTC
TRBV7-2	TRBJ2-7	NA	NA	CASSLGGGLYEQYF	TGTGCCAGCAGCTTAGGAGGGGGGCTCTACGAGCAGTACTTC
TRBV29-1	TRBJ1-1	NA	NA	CSVQTVGEAFF	TGCAGCGTACAAACAGTGGGTGAAGCTTTCTTT